A selection of T cell receptor beta chains follows, all from one sample in a study of CD8 T cells in Susac syndrome. TCRdb re-called the immunoSEQ multiplex PCR reads with MiXCR, one entry per CDR3 protein. The profile shows roughly 180,000 distinct CDR3 sequences, roughly 94% of them singletons. Sequencing was performed on CD4+ T cells from PBMCs. These receptors were collected from a human donor with Susac syndrome. Both conserved end residues are part of each CDR3.

>TRBV4-1
CASSQRGEYNEQFF
>TRBV15
CATSRDRGSRRHGYTF
>TRBV20-1
CSANGYNEQFF
>TRBV28
CASSLWGESSYEQYF
>TRBV3-1
CASSQGGTGTGETQYF
>TRBV18
CASSPIGGQPQHF
>TRBV28
CASSSSRRLDGLYEQYF
>TRBV28
CASSLGKTEAFF
>TRBV5-1
CASSAWTSEDTQYF
>TRBV20-1
CSARQVERGRASEQFF
>TRBV13
CASNPDRNTEAFF
>TRBV20-1
CSAPDRDNYGYTF
>TRBV2
CASMVGRGTDTQYF
>TRBV27
CASGLDIQYF
>TRBV3-1
CASSQHPGQNTGELFF
>TRBV19
CASSDRDRGMSGNQPQHF
>TRBV20-1
CSADRPGQDSYEQYF
>TRBV7-9
CASSSLGFGYTF
>TRBV20-1
CSAREGGQMSGYTF
>TRBV19
CASSMTDTQHQPQHF
>TRBV5-4
CASSYGQGMNTGELFF
>TRBV30
CAWQVDSSYNSPLHF
>TRBV19
CASIPDVRWGTEAFF
>TRBV15
CATSRDQGGGETQYF
>TRBV30
CAWSVGQGRTEAFF
>TRBV7-8
CASSLATGFDEQFF